Listed below are T cell receptor beta chains from one sample, sequenced in a study of blood T cell repertoires in COVID-19. Sequenced by immunoSEQ multiplex PCR; TCRdb stores in-frame clones only, minus some. The sample has fewer than 250,000 clones, more than 70% seen once. Sequencing was done on a sample of peripheral blood. The receptors derive from a man between 45 and 60 years old with active or convalescent COVID-19. Both conserved end residues are part of each CDR3. The D gene is left open where the match is weak. Clone size is stated in some rows and not others, as once, few, many or a class when expanded.

d_gene	abundance	v_gene	j_gene	CDR3aa	CDR3nt
TRBD1	NA	TRBV19	TRBJ2-7	CASRSGQGAFHEQYF	TGTGCCAGTAGATCGGGACAGGGGGCGTTCCACGAGCAGTACTTC
NA	few	TRBV5-4	TRBJ2-7	CASSTPAGSDYEQYF	TGTGCCAGCAGCACCCCCGCGGGGAGCGACTACGAGCAGTACTTC
NA	few	TRBV6-2/TRBV6-3	TRBJ2-5	CASSRSGENQETQYF	TGTGCCAGCAGCCGATCAGGGGAGAACCAAGAGACCCAGTACTTC
TRBD2	NA	TRBV7-2	TRBJ2-3	CASSLESLAGGSVYF	TGTGCCAGCAGCTTAGAAAGTCTAGCGGGAGGGTCGGTGTATTTT
TRBD1	once	TRBV18	TRBJ2-2	CASSRQGAPGELFF	TGTGCCAGCTCACGGCAGGGGGCGCCCGGGGAGCTGTTTTTT
TRBD1	NA	TRBV5-8	TRBJ1-2	CASSWPGQGFRYTF	TGTGCCAGCAGCTGGCCGGGACAGGGTTTTCGCTACACCTTC
TRBD2	NA	TRBV10-3	TRBJ2-7	CAILREGIYEQYF	TGTGCCATCCTTCGGGAGGGTATCTACGAGCAGTACTTC
NA	many	TRBV5-5	TRBJ1-1	CASSLAPGMNTEAFF	TGTGCCAGCAGCTTGGCCCCAGGAATGAACACTGAAGCTTTCTTT
NA	few	TRBV29-1	TRBJ1-5	CSVQVGSNQPQHF	TGCAGCGTACAGGTTGGGAGCAATCAGCCCCAGCATTTT
NA	NA	TRBV27	TRBJ1-2	CASAAPGSYGYTF	TGTGCCTCTGCGGCACCCGGGAGCTATGGCTACACCTTC
NA	NA	TRBV27	TRBJ1-5	CASSLEGPNYNQPQHF	TGTGCCAGCAGTTTGGAGGGTCCGAATTACAATCAGCCCCAGCATTTT
TRBD2	NA	TRBV28	TRBJ2-3	CASSLGLAADTQYF	TGTGCCAGCAGTCTCGGACTAGCGGCAGATACGCAGTATTTT
TRBD1	NA	TRBV4-1	TRBJ2-7	CASSTGGYEQYF	TGCGCCAGCTCGACAGGGGGTTACGAGCAGTACTTC
NA	NA	TRBV9	TRBJ1-1	CASSVNLRTEAFF	TGTGCCAGCAGCGTTAATCTACGGACTGAAGCTTTCTTT
NA	NA	TRBV3-1/TRBV3-2	TRBJ1-4	CASSHTGEKLFF	TGTGCCAGCAGCCACACAGGTGAAAAACTGTTTTTT